Presented here are 24 T cell receptor beta chains from one specimen sequenced in a study of blood T cell repertoires in COVID-19. The method was immunoSEQ multiplex PCR; TCRdb's version includes in-frame clones alone and lacks a portion of them. The table records 15,000 to 20,000 clones, about 93% of them present only once. Sequenced sample: peripheral blood. These receptor sequences come from a man aged 55 to 70 with active COVID-19.

The rearrangement joins TRBV7-9 to TRBJ2-3, with a tentative D call TRBD2 (5 bases). The germline V gene encodes CDR1 SEHNR and CDR2 FQNEAQ (reference sequence). This CDR3 comprises 14 residues. Between the trimmed V and J ends, which lost 4 bases and 5 bases, there was a span of 13 bases. CDR3 sequence reads: CASSSLAPRDTQYF. CDR3 nucleotide sequence: TGTGCCAGCAGCTCTTTAGCGCCAAGAGATACGCAGTATTTT.

The chain couples TRBV9 to TRBJ2-5, with 10 bases that match TRBD1. The CDR3 is made up of 15 amino acids. The germline V gene encodes CDR1 SGDLS and CDR2 YYNGEE. V lost 3 bases to trimming and J lost 5 bases; unmatched junction nucleotides: 7. CDR3 residues: CASSEGTGVLETQYF. CDR3 sequence (DNA): TGTGCCAGCAGCGAGGGGACAGGGGTCTTGGAGACCCAGTACTTC.

The V and J genes are TRBV24-1 and TRBJ2-7; 8 bases align to TRBD1. Germline loops: CDR1 KGHDR, CDR2 SFDVKD. Trimming took 12 bases from V and 6 from J; bases not matched to a gene: 3. The CDR3 length is 10 residues. CDR3: CAPQGAEQYF. CDR3 coding DNA: TGTGCCCCCCAGGGGGCCGAGCAGTACTTC.

The chain couples TRBV5-1 to TRBJ2-2; D gene uncertain. There are 12 residues in the CDR3. Trimming took off 4 bases at V and 8 bases at J, with 9 bases between the two ends. CDR1 is SGHRS and CDR2 is YFSETQ in the germline V gene. The CDR3 nucleotides read TGCGCCAGCAGCCATAGTGAGGGGGAGCTGTTTTTT. Translated: CASSHSEGELFF.

The rearrangement joins TRBV10-3 to TRBJ2-4; TRBD1 might be the D (6 bases). From germline, CDR1 is ENHRY and CDR2 SYGVKD. The V and J ends lost 3 bases and 0 bases respectively, with 9 bases between them. CDR3 size: 15 residues. The CDR3 region is CAISDGQLAKNIQYF. The CDR3 region has the DNA TGTGCCATCAGTGACGGACAGTTAGCCAAAAACATTCAGTACTTC.

This clone has a single count. This chain joins TRBV14 and TRBJ2-3; no reliable D call. V gave up 1 base and J gave up 2 bases, with 7 bases separating them. The V gene's germline CDR1 is SGHDN and CDR2 FVKESK. CDR3 length: 14 residues. The DNA for the CDR3 is TGTGCCAGCAGCCAAGCGCGGCACACAGATACGCAGTATTTT. This translates into CASSQARHTDTQYF. Drawing the rest from reference TRBV14 and TRBJ2-3, the complete variable domain is EAGVTQFPSHSVIEKGQTVTLRCDPISGHDNLYWYRRVMGKEIKFLLHFVKESKQDESGMPNNRFLAERTGGTYSTLKVQPAELEDSGVYFCASSQARHTDTQYFGPGTRLTVL.

The chain is built from TRBV7-9 and TRBJ1-1; 8 nucleotides line up with TRBD1. Germline CDR1 SEHNR, CDR2 FQNEAQ (reference sequence). This CDR3 spans 14 amino acids. Germline trimming cut 3 bases from V and 6 bases from J; bases unmatched to any gene: 6. The CDR3, as DNA: TGTGCCAGCAGCTTCGGGACAGGCGTAGCTGAAGCTTTCTTT. Its protein product is CASSFGTGVAEAFF.

This chain joins TRBV24-1 and TRBJ2-5; 8 nucleotides agree with TRBD2. V gave up 5 bases and J gave up 1 base; unmatched junction bases: 5. The length of the CDR3 is 15 residues. Per germline, CDR1 KGHDR and CDR2 SFDVKD. CDR3: CATSALGGVQETQYF. CDR3 sequence (DNA): TGTGCCACCAGTGCGCTCGGGGGGGTCCAAGAGACCCAGTACTTC.

The rearrangement uses TRBV10-3 and TRBJ2-7; D may be TRBD2 (6 bases). The CDR3 is 16 amino acids. Germline V gene sequence: CDR1 ENHRY, CDR2 SYGVKD. V was clipped by 6 bases and J by 0 bases, with 18 bases between them. In DNA form, the CDR3 reads TGTGCCATCAGAAAGGATAGCGGAGCTAGCTCCTACGAGCAGTACGTC. Protein sequence: CAIRKDSGASSYEQYV.

The V gene is TRBV5-1, the J gene TRBJ1-2; D gene ambiguous. CDR1 is SGHRS, CDR2 YFSETQ, per germline. Trimming took off 3 bases at V and 7 bases at J, with 10 bases between the two ends. The CDR3 has 12 amino acids. DNA of the CDR3: TGCGCCAGCAGCTCGGACTCTTCTGGCTACACCTTC. Translation: CASSSDSSGYTF.

The gene calls are TRBV5-4 and TRBJ1-2; tentative D call: TRBD1 (6 bases). Trimming removed 1 base from V and 5 bases from J, with 9 bases in between. This CDR3 has 13 amino acids. Germline CDR1 SGHNT, CDR2 YYREEE (reference sequence). CDR3 sequence reads: CASSLYREYGYTF. In DNA, the CDR3 is TGTGCCAGCAGCTTGTACAGGGAATATGGCTACACCTTC.

The chain carries TRBV27 and TRBJ1-1; no clear D. CDR1 MNHEY and CDR2 SMNVEV come from the germline V gene (reference sequence). This CDR3 has 16 residues. The germline V and J ends were trimmed by 7 bases and 5 bases, with 23 bases remaining between them. CDR3 protein: CASTTGRSGIVTEAFF. DNA of the CDR3: TGTGCCAGCACCACGGGGAGGAGCGGCATCGTAACTGAAGCTTTCTTT.

The chain links TRBV2 to TRBJ1-2; D not resolved. Trimming took 4 bases from V and 5 from J, leaving 11 bases between them. The CDR3 runs to 13 residues. From germline, CDR1 is SNHLY and CDR2 FYNNEI. CDR3 DNA sequence: TGTGCCAGCAGTGGCTTAGGCGGTTATGGCTACACCTTC. It codes for CASSGLGGYGYTF. Full variable domain (rest looked up from reference TRBV2 and TRBJ1-2): EPEVTQTPSHQVTQMGQEVILRCVPISNHLYFYWYRQILGQKVEFLVSFYNNEISEKSEIFDDQFSVERPDGSNFTLKIRSTKLEDSAMYFCASSGLGGYGYTFGSGTRLTVV.

The chain is built from TRBV27 and TRBJ1-1; 9 bases align to TRBD1. In germline, CDR1 is MNHEY, CDR2 SMNVEV (reference sequence). The junction had 11 bases not matched to a gene; V was cut back by 6 bases and J by 0 bases. There are 17 residues in the CDR3. DNA of the CDR3: TGTGCCAGCAGCCGTGTCCCGGGACAGGGAATGAACACTGAAGCTTTCTTT. It yields the protein CASSRVPGQGMNTEAFF.

The rearrangement links TRBV5-1 to TRBJ2-7; possible D gene TRBD1, 6 bases. The CDR3 runs to 15 residues. Trimming removed 0 bases from V and 6 bases from J, with 16 bases in between. In germline, CDR1 is SGHRS, CDR2 YFSETQ. The CDR3 DNA sequence: TGCGCCAGCAGCTTGGGTTGGGGGCGAATGGGCGAGCAGTACTTC. Translation gives CASSLGWGRMGEQYF. Supplemented by reference TRBV5-1 and TRBJ2-7, the full variable domain reads KAGVTQTPRYLIKTRGQQVTLSCSPISGHRSVSWYQQTPGQGLQFLFEYFSETQRNKGNFPGRFSGRQFSNSRSEMNVSTLELGDSALYLCASSLGWGRMGEQYFGPGTRLTVT.

V gene TRBV5-1 combines with J gene TRBJ1-1; perhaps TRBD1 as D (5 bases). The CDR3 is 16 residues long. Trimming shortened V by 3 bases and J by 3 bases, and 18 bases separated the two germline ends. The germline V gene has CDR1 SGHRS and CDR2 YFSETQ. For the CDR3, the DNA is TGCGCCAGCAGCTCCGGGCCCCGGGGCGGGGACACTGAAGCTTTCTTT. Its protein is CASSSGPRGGDTEAFF.

The chain uses TRBV27 and TRBJ2-1, with D maybe TRBD1 (5 bases). V lost 2 bases and J 8 bases, leaving 10 bases between the germline ends. There are 13 residues in the CDR3. Looked up from germline, CDR1 is MNHEY and CDR2 is SMNVEV (reference sequence). Written as DNA, the CDR3 is TGTGCCAGCAGTTTAGGCCAGGGTGATGAGCAGTTCTTC. Residues: CASSLGQGDEQFF.

The chain has TRBV4-1 and TRBJ2-3, with 7 bases fitting TRBD2. The V gene end was trimmed by 0 bases and the J gene end by 1 base; junction bases not matched to a gene: 1. This CDR3 comprises 15 residues. Germline V CDR1 and CDR2: MGHRA, YSYEKL. CDR3 amino acids: CASSQDGGGTDTQYF. CDR3 nucleotide sequence: TGCGCCAGCAGCCAAGATGGGGGGGGCACAGATACGCAGTATTTT.

This clone was detected once. The chain joins TRBV12-5 to TRBJ1-2, with no clear D. Trimming cost V 5 bases and J 4 bases, with 17 bases left between them. Germline V gives CDR1 LGHNT, CDR2 FRNRAP. CDR3 length equals 15 residues. This CDR3 reads CASGPGWVFGYGYTF. The CDR3 bases are TGTGCTAGTGGTCCGGGGTGGGTCTTTGGCTATGGCTACACCTTC.

V usage is TRBV6-1 and J usage is TRBJ2-3; 12 bases fit TRBD2. In germline, CDR1 is MNHNS, CDR2 SASEGT. The CDR3 contains 16 residues. After removal of 4 bases from V and 5 bases from J, the junction contained 7 bases not matched to a gene. The CDR3 coding sequence is TGTGCCAGCAGTGGGACTAGCGGGGTCGGACAAGATACGCAGTATTTT. Its protein is CASSGTSGVGQDTQYF.

The J gene is TRBJ2-5, the V gene TRBV9; 10 bases align to TRBD1. This CDR3 has 15 residues. Germline V gives CDR1 SGDLS, CDR2 YYNGEE. V was pared by 3 bases and J by 8 bases, with 10 bases of the junction left unmatched. The chain's CDR3 is CASSAGTGVVDTQYF. The CDR3 DNA reads as TGTGCCAGCAGCGCCGGGACAGGGGTCGTGGATACCCAGTACTTC.

V gene TRBV9 combines with J gene TRBJ1-1; D unresolved. The CDR3 spans 13 residues. The germline V gene encodes CDR1 SGDLS and CDR2 YYNGEE. Trimming shortened V by 0 bases and J by 6 bases, and 9 bases separated the two germline ends. Here the CDR3 DNA reads TGTGCCAGCAGCGTAGATCAGGATTCTGAAGCTTTCTTT. Translating gives CASSVDQDSEAFF.

The rearrangement links TRBV5-4 to TRBJ1-2, with D possibly matching TRBD1 (5 bases). V lost 0 bases to trimming and J lost 8 bases, with 20 bases between them. CDR1 is SGHNT and CDR2 is YYREEE in the germline V gene (reference sequence). This CDR3 region has 16 residues. CDR3 sequence: CASSLDRQGGSGGYTF. Written as DNA, the CDR3 is TGTGCCAGCAGCTTGGATCGCCAGGGAGGGTCTGGCGGCTACACCTTC.

This clone has only one observation. This chain links TRBV27 with TRBJ1-4; 9 nucleotides line up with TRBD1. CDR1 MNHEY and CDR2 SMNVEV come from the germline V gene (reference sequence). The CDR3 extends over 17 amino acids. Trimming at V came to 3 bases and at J to 3 bases, leaving 8 bases not matched to a gene. For the CDR3, the DNA is TGTGCCAGCAGTTTTGCCGGGACAGGGCGGGCTAATGAAAAACTGTTTTTT. Protein sequence: CASSFAGTGRANEKLFF.